This T cell receptor (beta chain) originates from a study of blood T cell repertoires in COVID-19 (dated by TCRdb to the early 2020s). Study-wide context: Samples covering the acute and convalescent phases of COVID-19 were provided by collaborators in the United States, Italy and Spain. Deeply sampled blood TCRbeta repertoires from subjects exposed to, actively infected with, or recovered from COVID-19 were included in the dataset. The sample metadata nearly always contained a de-identified subject ID, COVID-19 status, age in years and sex. The repertoires were released in a freely available public database meant as a resource for research on the immune response to SARS-CoV-2. The samples were drawn from two sources: the first 160 participants of the ongoing ImmuneRACE study, and some 1,300 subjects contributed by 6 global collaborators. The material from the prospective study consisted of cDNA or gDNA derived from T cells, B-cell-depleted T cells, or PBMCs. Where available, HLA class I and class II types were taken from metadata supplied by the sample provider and were not determined by assay-based typing.

TCRbeta CDR3 regions were amplified from genomic DNA by means of the immunoSEQ Assay, a bias-controlled multiplex PCR. For the original study's pipeline: The number of nucleated cells in each sample was estimated from the amplification of reference gene primers within the assay. To quantify the absolute abundance of each unique TCRbeta CDR3 rearrangement, sequence reads were collapsed and filtered. For each sample, productive Simpson clonality was calculated as the square root of Simpson's diversity index across productive rearrangements. TCRdb limited this immuneACCESS table to in-frame rearrangements with V and J called. A share of clones is missing; checked studies link under half to unresolved V genes, and the rest is unexplained. From that table come the V and J calls and clone size; the DNA was used to work out D and trimming. The sample records more than 110,000 clones, 75% to 90% of which are singletons. Roughly 4% of the sample rests with the top ten.

Relative to germline, V is 3 bases shorter and J is 6 bases shorter, with 8 bases between their ends. The CDR3 holds 12 amino acids from the cysteine to the phenylalanine. Only CDR3 DNA is held: 36 bases, read in frame from base 1. As to this clone: Its antigen is unknown. One base away there is no much larger clone; base qualities are not given.

The collaborating institutions used their own protocols to collect whole blood in K2EDTA tubes. Collaborator samples were shipped for TCRbeta analysis as frozen whole blood, isolated PBMCs, or DNA extracted from either sample type. General conclusions and limits of the study: How much clinical and demographic metadata was included differed by source and by participant, and the metadata was provided uncurated.

Sequences were obtained from peripheral blood. The chain is assembled from TRBV12-3 or TRBV12-4 and TRBJ1-1; the D gene identity is not certain. This TCR was sampled from a woman of 80 years or more with acute or convalescent COVID-19. The CDR3 region has the sequence CASSFRRAEAFF. The DNA is TGTGCCAGCAGTTTCAGGCGGGCTGAAGCTTTCTTT.